The next 26 T cell receptor beta chains were all read from a single sample in a study of blood T cell repertoires in COVID-19. Using immunoSEQ multiplex PCR, the repertoire was profiled, and TCRdb retains in-frame clones only, with some absent. This sample has 250,000 to 300,000 clones, with approximately 83% found just once. Material: peripheral blood. These receptors were taken from a woman between 70 and 85 years old with acute or convalescent COVID-19.

Only a few counts were recorded for this clone. The chain has TRBV19 and TRBJ1-2; D is ambiguous. Germline lookup yields CDR1 LNHDA and CDR2 SQIVND (reference sequence). V was pared by 2 bases and J by 3 bases, with 16 bases between. This CDR3 spans 16 amino acids. The chain's CDR3 is CASSINLALGHYGYTF. In DNA, the CDR3 is TGTGCCAGTAGTATAAATCTCGCTCTTGGGCACTATGGCTACACCTTC.

This rearrangement joins TRBV12-3 or TRBV12-4 to TRBJ2-6; D is ambiguous. Between the trimmed V and J ends, which lost 7 bases and 3 bases, there was a span of 7 bases. This CDR3 spans 13 amino acids. The CDR3 spells CASMRFGANVLTF. The DNA of the CDR3 is TGTGCCAGCATGAGGTTTGGGGCCAACGTCCTGACTTTC.

This chain joins TRBV19 and TRBJ1-5, with TRBD1 matching 8 bases. Germline CDR1 is LNHDA and CDR2 is SQIVND (reference sequence). The trim removed 8 bases at V and 7 bases at J, leaving 10 bases unmatched. The CDR3 is made up of 14 amino acids. This CDR3 reads CASSTAGGVQPQHF. CDR3 in DNA: TGTGCCAGTTCCACGGCAGGGGGCGTGCAGCCCCAGCATTTT.

The rearrangement links TRBV30 to TRBJ2-2; 8 bases fit TRBD2. The CDR3 has 14 residues. Germline V CDR1 and CDR2: GTSNPN, SVGIG (reference sequence). The CDR3 loop reads CARGGAANTGELFF. The CDR3 DNA is TGTGCTCGGGGGGGAGCAGCGAACACCGGGGAGCTGTTTTTT.

This clone has only one observation. The V call is TRBV2, the J call TRBJ1-5; unclear D gene. This CDR3 comprises 13 residues. V was shortened by 7 bases and J by 7 bases, with 14 bases between the two germline ends. Germline V gene data show CDR1 as SNHLY and CDR2 as FYNNEI. CDR3 coding DNA: TGTGCCAGCATGGGAGGCTGGGCACAGCCCCAGCATTTT. This translates into CASMGGWAQPQHF.

The chain carries TRBV7-6 and TRBJ1-5, with D perhaps matching TRBD1 (6 bases). The CDR3 is 13 amino acids. Germline CDR1 SGHVS, CDR2 FNYEAQ. V gave up 3 bases and J gave up 6 bases, with 9 bases separating them. As DNA, the CDR3 is TGTGCCAGCAGCTTGGGACACGGTCAGCCCCAGCATTTT. Translating gives CASSLGHGQPQHF.

CDR3 amino acids: CASRGGTGRLPFF. In DNA, the CDR3 is TGTGCCAGTAGGGGGGGGACAGGGCGATTGCCTTTCTTT. This rearrangement joins TRBV19 to TRBJ1-1, with 9 bases lining up with TRBD1. The J segment lost 12 bases and the V segment lost 6 bases, leaving 11 bases of the junction unmatched. Germline CDR1 and CDR2: LNHDA and SQIVND (reference sequence). The CDR3 has 13 amino acids.

This clone was recorded only once. This rearrangement joins TRBV23-1 to TRBJ1-2; D ambiguous. TRBV23-1 is noted as an ORF with a role that remains uncertain. The V gene lost 5 bases and the J gene lost 0 bases, with 7 bases spanning the gap. CDR3 length: 13 residues. CDR3 DNA: TGCGCCAGCAGTTGTAGCGCTAACTATGGCTACACCTTC. It specifies CASSCSANYGYTF.

This rearrangement joins TRBV2 to TRBJ2-2; 9 positions agree with TRBD1. This CDR3 comprises 14 residues. V trimming: 8 bases; J trimming: 2 bases; junction bases outside the gene matches: 3. The germline V gene encodes CDR1 SNHLY and CDR2 FYNNEI. CDR3 DNA sequence: TGTGCCAGCTGGGACAGGGAAAACACCGGGGAGCTGTTTTTT. It specifies CASWDRENTGELFF.

J is TRBJ1-3 and V is TRBV2; D gene ambiguous. This CDR3 comprises 11 residues. V was trimmed by 3 bases and J by 8 bases, leaving 5 bases between them. In germline, CDR1 is SNHLY, CDR2 FYNNEI. CDR3 loop: CASSDRHTIYF. In DNA form, the CDR3 reads TGTGCCAGCAGTGACAGGCACACCATATATTTT. The full variable domain, rest sourced from reference TRBV2 and TRBJ1-3, is EPEVTQTPSHQVTQMGQEVILRCVPISNHLYFYWYRQILGQKVEFLVSFYNNEISEKSEIFDDQFSVERPDGSNFTLKIRSTKLEDSAMYFCASSDRHTIYFGEGSWLTVV.

The V and J genes are TRBV5-1 and TRBJ1-5; perhaps TRBD1 as D (5 bases). V lost 0 bases, J lost 3 bases, and 7 bases lay in between. The CDR3 contains 14 residues. The germline V gene encodes CDR1 SGHRS and CDR2 YFSETQ. CDR3 residues: CASSLGQPNQPQHF. CDR3 DNA sequence: TGCGCCAGCAGCTTGGGACAGCCCAATCAGCCCCAGCATTTT. Based on the CDR3 plus reference TRBV5-1 and TRBJ1-5, the full variable domain is KAGVTQTPRYLIKTRGQQVTLSCSPISGHRSVSWYQQTPGQGLQFLFEYFSETQRNKGNFPGRFSGRQFSNSRSEMNVSTLELGDSALYLCASSLGQPNQPQHFGDGTRLSIL.

This sequence joins TRBV30 and TRBJ2-1, with TRBD1 identical over 8 bases. V was pared by 5 bases and J by 6 bases, with 3 bases of the junction left unmatched. The CDR3 is 12 amino acids. Per the germline V gene, CDR1 is GTSNPN and CDR2 is SVGIG (reference sequence). In DNA, the CDR3 is TGTGCCTGGGGACAGGGTAGCAATGAGCAGTTCTTC. Translation: CAWGQGSNEQFF.

The chain links TRBV5-1 to TRBJ2-1, with 12 bases that match TRBD2. Germline V gene sequence: CDR1 SGHRS, CDR2 YFSETQ. After removal of 4 bases from V and 12 bases from J, the junction contained 11 bases not matched to a gene. This CDR3 is 15 amino acids long. CDR3 amino acids: CASSPPASGGAGQFF. In DNA, the CDR3 is TGCGCCAGCAGCCCCCCGGCTAGCGGGGGGGCGGGGCAGTTCTTC.

This chain links TRBV7-8 with TRBJ1-4, with 10 bases that match TRBD1. The germline V gene encodes CDR1 SGHVS and CDR2 FQNEAQ. V gave up 5 bases and J gave up 10 bases; unmatched junction bases: 4. The length of the CDR3 is 13 residues. CDR3 in DNA: TGTGCCAGCAGCGTAGGGACAGGGGCAAAACTGTTTTTT. This codes for CASSVGTGAKLFF.

This clone was seen just once. The J gene is TRBJ1-6, the V gene TRBV5-1; TRBD1 agrees at 8 bases. The length of the CDR3 is 17 residues. Germline V lookup: CDR1 SGHRS, CDR2 YFSETQ. V was clipped by 3 bases and J by 9 bases; unmatched bases: 14. CDR3 sequence: CASSSRGLSYFGSPLHF. The CDR3 DNA reads as TGCGCCAGCAGCTCCAGGGGGCTATCTTATTTTGGTTCACCCCTCCACTTT.

The chain uses TRBV20-1 and TRBJ1-2; D unresolved. V was pared by 3 bases and J by 14 bases, with 7 bases between. The germline V gene encodes CDR1 DFQATT and CDR2 SNEGSKA (reference sequence). The CDR3 is made up of 8 amino acids. This CDR3 reads CSASPTTF. The CDR3 DNA is TGCAGTGCTAGCCCAACTACCTTC.

The CDR3 sequence: CASSQEGEPYNEQFF. In DNA form, the CDR3 reads TGTGCCAGCAGCCAAGAGGGCGAACCCTACAATGAGCAGTTCTTC. The chain joins TRBV3-1 (or the pseudogene TRBV3-2) to TRBJ2-1; the D is unclear. Germline loops: CDR1 LGHDT, CDR2 YNNKEL (reference sequence). This CDR3 is built from 15 residues. V was cut by 0 bases and J by 2 bases, with 8 bases left in between.

The V call is TRBV6-5, the J call TRBJ2-7, with TRBD1 as a possible D gene (6 bases). Trimming took off 2 bases at V and 4 bases at J, with 15 bases between the two ends. Germline CDR1 is MNHEY and CDR2 is SVGAGI. The CDR3 has 15 amino acids. The CDR3 nucleotides read TGTGCCAGCAGTTACACCAGGATACAGGGTTACGAGCAGTACTTC. It specifies CASSYTRIQGYEQYF.

The table lists this clone with a count of one. This chain connects TRBV6-5 to TRBJ1-4; D is perhaps TRBD1 (6 bases). Germline V lookup: CDR1 MNHEY, CDR2 SVGAGI. CDR3 size: 16 residues. V lost 0 bases and J 3 bases, leaving 11 bases between the germline ends. CDR3 sequence: CASSYSFQGSNEKLFF. The CDR3 nucleotides read TGTGCCAGCAGTTACTCGTTCCAGGGGTCTAATGAAAAACTGTTTTTT.

Turning to this clone: A junction boundary mismatches the germline segment, possibly from a read error. The chain couples TRBV19 to TRBJ1-4; the match to TRBD1 covers 7 bases. Germline CDR1 and CDR2: LNHDA and SQIVND (reference sequence). The CDR3 loop spans 13 amino acids. CDR3 region: CASSMTGIEGAIF. The CDR3 bases are TGTGCCAGTAGTATGACAGGGATTGAGGGAGCGATTTTT. Combining the CDR3 with reference TRBV19 and TRBJ1-4 gives the whole variable domain DGGITQSPKYLFRKEGQNVTLSCEQNLNHDAMYWYRQDPGQGLRLIYYSQIVNDFQKGDIAEGYSVSREKKESFPLTVTSAQKNPTAFYLCASSMTGIEGAIFGSGTQLSVL.

CDR3 protein: CASSEWGVRTDTQYF. The CDR3 DNA sequence: TGTGCCAGCAGCGAGTGGGGGGTCCGCACAGATACGCAGTATTTT. J is TRBJ2-3 and V is TRBV2, with a possible D match to TRBD2 (6 bases). Deletions cut 6 bases from V and 1 base from J, with 14 bases between. Germline CDR1 reads SNHLY; CDR2 reads FYNNEI. The CDR3 contains 15 residues.

V is TRBV5-4 and J is TRBJ2-2, with D maybe TRBD1 (7 bases). This CDR3 region has 13 residues. The ends were cut back, 9 bases at V and 7 bases at J, with 16 bases in the middle. Germline CDR1 and CDR2: SGHNT and YYREEE (reference sequence). For the CDR3, the DNA is TGTGCCACGCGACAGGGAGGAGGCGGGGAGCTGTTTTTT. This translates into CATRQGGGGELFF.

The V gene is TRBV5-1, the J gene TRBJ2-3, with no clear D. V gave up 5 bases and J gave up 8 bases, with 24 bases separating them. Germline V lookup: CDR1 SGHRS, CDR2 YFSETQ. This CDR3 contains 16 residues. The chain's CDR3 is CASRVPRREGRVTQYF. CDR3 DNA: TGCGCCAGCAGAGTTCCAAGGCGAGAAGGTCGGGTTACGCAGTATTTT.

This rearrangement joins TRBV5-1 to TRBJ2-3; 12 bases align to TRBD2. Trimming cost V 0 bases and J 4 bases; bases outside gene matches: 12. The CDR3 runs 19 residues. CDR1 SGHRS and CDR2 YFSETQ come from the germline V gene. This CDR3 reads CASSLAPASGGAGADTQYF. In DNA, the CDR3 is TGCGCCAGCAGCTTGGCCCCGGCTAGCGGGGGGGCCGGCGCAGATACGCAGTATTTT.

This chain connects TRBV11-2 to TRBJ2-1, with TRBD2 identical over 7 bases. V lost 3 bases to trimming and J lost 10 bases; unmatched junction nucleotides: 0. CDR3 size: 11 residues. From germline, CDR1 is SGHAT and CDR2 FQNNGV. The CDR3 protein is CASSLGGEQFF. The CDR3, as DNA: TGTGCCAGCAGCTTGGGGGGGGAGCAGTTCTTC.

The table lists this clone with a count of one. This rearrangement joins TRBV6-2 or TRBV6-3 to TRBJ1-2, with 7 nucleotides matching TRBD1. Germline assignment: CDR1 MNHEY and CDR2 SVGEGT. There are 16 residues in the CDR3. Germline trimming cut 5 bases from V and 0 bases from J; bases unmatched to any gene: 9. In DNA, the CDR3 is TGTGCCAGCAGTCGTCCGGGACAGCAGTCTAACTATGGCTACACCTTC. It translates to CASSRPGQQSNYGYTF.